This T cell receptor beta chain comes out of a study of T cell responses to AZD1222 COVID-19 vaccine. Trimming removed 0 bases at V and 0 bases at J, with 10 bases between. The CDR3 sequence is 16 residues long. CDR1 LGHDT and CDR2 YNNKEL come from the germline V gene (reference sequence). Findings of the study overall: Increases in Spike-specific TCR breadth and depth were seen after two AZD1222 doses.

Repertoires were generated with immunoSEQ multiplex PCR, while TCRdb's copy carries only in-frame clones and drops some. The sample yields about 130,000 clones, 92% seen once. As regards this clone: What it binds is unknown.

This clonotype originated in an adult who received the AZD1222 COVID-19 vaccine. The sample in question was peripheral blood, obtained 28 days after the second AZD1222 dose. The rearrangement uses TRBV3-1 (or the pseudogene TRBV3-2) and TRBJ2-3; no firm D call. The CDR3 region is CASSQDRRPSTDTQYF. The CDR3 nucleotides read TGTGCCAGCAGCCAAGATCGAAGACCCAGCACAGATACGCAGTATTTT.